This T cell receptor beta chain was captured by sequencing in a study of shared clonotypes between healthy human individuals. V lost 1 base and J lost 3; bases outside the gene matches: 6. The germline gives CDR1 SGHNT, CDR2 YENEEA. This CDR3 contains 15 residues. Here immunoSEQ multiplex PCR was the method, and the copy in TCRdb shows in-frame clones only, minus some. The sample holds 2.3 million or so clones, over 90% seen once. With regard to this clone: Antigen unknown.

Study conclusions and caveats: The study generally estimated greater richness for naive than memory subsets.

The TCR comes from a young man in good health. Some clones in this sample may be carry-over from other donors' samples. The V and J genes are TRBV11-3 and TRBJ2-7; 7 positions match TRBD2. Sequenced input: naive CD4+ T cells from PBMCs. Noted subset: CD45RA+ positively selected. This CDR3 reads CASSLGSSGIYEQYF. The CDR3 DNA is TGTGCCAGCAGCTTAGGGTCGAGCGGGATCTACGAGCAGTACTTC.